These 27 T cell receptor beta chains came from one sample sequenced in a study of T-cell memory formation after mild COVID-19. TCRdb redid the calling of the 5' RACE reads with MiXCR, one entry per CDR3 protein. Of around 310,000 distinct CDR3 sequences in the sample, about 16% were seen once. Material for sequencing was PBMCs or a T cell subset sorted from them (not recorded which). These receptors were obtained from a young man who had mild COVID-19 (a few samples of this study predate the infection). Cell type and time point are not known.

Many counts were recorded for this clonotype. The V gene is TRBV15, the J gene TRBJ2-1; D unclear. From germline, CDR1 is LNHNV and CDR2 YYDKDF (reference sequence). Deletions cut 5 bases from V and 7 bases from J, with 12 bases between. This CDR3 comprises 13 residues. Written as DNA, the CDR3 is TGTGCCACCAGCGCACGAAGGGAAAATGAGCAGTTCTTC. Its translation is CATSARRENEQFF.

The chain joins TRBV6-6 to TRBJ1-1, with 9 bases lining up with TRBD1. Germline CDR1 reads MNHNY; CDR2 reads SVGAGI (reference sequence). Trimming removed 7 bases from V and 2 bases from J; junction bases left unmatched: 5. The CDR3 has 14 residues. The CDR3 DNA follows: TGTGCCAGCATCAACAGGGGGCCTAACACTGAAGCTTTCTTT. Its translation is CASINRGPNTEAFF.

This clonotype was seen a few times. V and J are TRBV15 and TRBJ2-2, with 8 bases lining up with TRBD2. V shed 2 bases, J shed 7 bases, and the junction held 9 bases outside the gene matches. Per germline, CDR1 LNHNV and CDR2 YYDKDF (reference sequence). The CDR3 runs 16 residues. CDR3 DNA sequence: TGTGCCACCAGCAGAAGCAGGACTAGCATGGGCGGGGAGCTGTTTTTT. It is translated as CATSRSRTSMGGELFF.

This chain joins TRBV7-9 and TRBJ2-5; TRBD2 is a possible D gene (6 bases). The CDR3 extends over 16 amino acids. Germline V gives CDR1 SEHNR, CDR2 FQNEAQ (reference sequence). Between the trimmed V and J ends, which lost 1 base and 2 bases, there was a span of 14 bases. CDR3 bases: TGTGCCAGCAGCTTAGGGTTAGCGGAGTCACAAGAGACCCAGTACTTC. Translation: CASSLGLAESQETQYF.

In its sample, this clonotype was seen a few times. CDR3 sequence reads: CASSALVDSPLHF. The CDR3 DNA sequence: TGTGCCAGCAGCGCCCTAGTGGACTCACCCCTCCACTTT. The chain has TRBV9 and TRBJ1-6; D unclear. The germline V gene has CDR1 SGDLS and CDR2 YYNGEE. Trimming left V 3 bases short and J 10 bases short, with 11 bases between. The CDR3 covers 13 residues.

This clonotype appeared a few times. The chain is built from TRBV4-1 and TRBJ2-3; tentatively, D is TRBD1 or TRBD2 (6 bases each). Trimming took off 4 bases at V and 1 base at J, with 24 bases between the two ends. CDR3 length: 19 residues. Germline CDR1 MGHRA, CDR2 YSYEKL. The CDR3 protein is CASSPRHRGHGVGTDTQYF. The CDR3 nucleotides are TGCGCCAGCAGCCCTCGACACCGGGGGCATGGTGTAGGCACAGATACGCAGTATTTT.

This clonotype was seen at least ten times. This chain uses TRBV7-2 with TRBJ2-1; D gene uncertain. Looked up from germline, CDR1 is SGHTA and CDR2 is FQGNSA. The CDR3 is made up of 11 amino acids. V lost 5 bases, J lost 9 bases, and 8 bases lay in between. CDR3: CASSTVGEQFF. The CDR3, as DNA: TGTGCCAGCAGCACAGTAGGTGAGCAGTTCTTC.

The chain couples TRBV6-5 to TRBJ1-2, with D possibly matching TRBD1 (6 bases). The V and J ends lost 2 bases and 3 bases respectively, with 16 bases between them. There are 16 residues in the CDR3. CDR1 is MNHEY, CDR2 SVGAGI, per germline. CDR3 DNA: TGTGCCAGCAGTTACCGGACAGTCCCGGGGGACTATGGCTACACCTTC. Protein sequence: CASSYRTVPGDYGYTF.

The chain couples TRBV18 to TRBJ2-7, with 8 bases that match TRBD1. V lost 3 bases and J lost 3; bases outside the gene matches: 7. Germline assignment: CDR1 KGHSH and CDR2 LQKENI. This CDR3 comprises 15 residues. The CDR3 spells CASSPGQGSYYEQYF. The CDR3 region has the DNA TGTGCCAGCTCACCCGGACAGGGTTCCTACTACGAGCAGTACTTC.

This clonotype appeared a few times. The rearrangement uses TRBV7-2 and TRBJ2-1; 14 bases align to TRBD2. CDR1 and CDR2 (germline): SGHTA, FQGNSA. The CDR3 spans 15 residues. Trimming cost V 1 base and J 10 bases; bases outside gene matches: 3. DNA of the CDR3: TGTGCCAGCAGCTTAGAGGGACTAGCGGGGGTAGAGCAGTTCTTC. Translating it yields CASSLEGLAGVEQFF.

A few counts support this clonotype. This sequence joins TRBV3-1 and TRBJ2-7; D is possibly TRBD2 (6 bases). The CDR3 has 15 amino acids. V was trimmed by 4 bases and J by 4 bases, leaving 17 bases between them. From germline, CDR1 is LGHDT and CDR2 YNNKEL (reference sequence). For the CDR3, the DNA is TGTGCCAGCAGCCCACGAGGAGGGATGGATTACGAGCAGTACTTC. Translated: CASSPRGGMDYEQYF.

In its sample, this clonotype was seen a few times. This chain connects TRBV10-3 to TRBJ1-1; 8 bases match TRBD1. The CDR3 has 14 residues. Germline V CDR1 and CDR2: ENHRY, SYGVKD. J was trimmed by 5 bases and V by 6 bases; bases with no gene match: 8. Here the CDR3 reads CAIRPTGGDTEAFF. DNA of the CDR3: TGTGCCATCAGACCTACAGGGGGAGATACTGAAGCTTTCTTT.

The chain recombines TRBV6-2 or TRBV6-3 with TRBJ1-5; D uncertain. Trimming removed 7 bases from V and 5 bases from J, with 12 bases in between. This CDR3 spans 13 amino acids. The germline CDR1 and CDR2 sequences are MNHEY and SVGEGT. The DNA for the CDR3 is TGTGCCAGCAAGGAGATTTTCGATCAGCCCCAGCATTTT. Its protein product is CASKEIFDQPQHF.

The sample holds a few counts of this clonotype. V and J are TRBV5-8 and TRBJ2-4; D uncertain. CDR3 size: 13 residues. Germline V gives CDR1 SGHTS, CDR2 YDEGEE. The germline V and J ends were trimmed by 7 bases and 8 bases, with 16 bases remaining between them. The CDR3 region is CASSGASRDIQYF. CDR3 DNA sequence: TGTGCCAGCTCGGGTGCCAGCCGGGACATTCAGTACTTC.

This clonotype was detected only a few times. The V gene is TRBV7-7, the J gene TRBJ2-1; possible D gene TRBD2, 5 bases. Germline V gene sequence: CDR1 SSHAT, CDR2 FNYEAQ (reference sequence). Between the trimmed V and J ends, which lost 0 bases and 2 bases, there was a span of 11 bases. The CDR3 contains 16 residues. The CDR3: CASSLAPSPPYNEQFF. CDR3 nucleotide sequence: TGTGCCAGCAGCTTAGCCCCTAGCCCACCCTACAATGAGCAGTTCTTC.

This clonotype was found a few times. The V gene is TRBV6-5, the J gene TRBJ1-2; D is unresolved. V shed 4 bases and J shed 4 bases, with 22 bases lying between them. The CDR3 loop spans 17 amino acids. Germline V gives CDR1 MNHEY, CDR2 SVGAGI. The chain's CDR3 is CASSSQFSFMRGYGYTF. The CDR3 DNA sequence: TGTGCCAGCAGTTCCCAGTTCAGTTTTATGCGGGGCTATGGCTACACCTTC.

The chain has TRBV30 and TRBJ1-1, with D unresolved. Germline V gives CDR1 GTSNPN, CDR2 SVGIG (reference sequence). The V end was cut by 3 bases, the J end by 3 bases, with 8 bases between. The length of the CDR3 is 12 residues. The DNA of the CDR3 is TGTGCCTGGAGGGCCCACGACACTGAAGCTTTCTTT. Encoded protein: CAWRAHDTEAFF.

This chain joins TRBV6-2 or TRBV6-3 and TRBJ2-2; unclear D gene. CDR1 MNHEY and CDR2 SVGEGT come from the germline V gene. The CDR3 consists of 17 residues. The germline V and J ends were trimmed by 0 bases and 5 bases, with 16 bases remaining between them. This chain's CDR3 is CASSYSEPWRGTGELFF. The CDR3 nucleotides are TGTGCCAGCAGTTACTCTGAGCCTTGGCGCGGTACCGGGGAGCTGTTTTTT.

This clonotype was counted a few times. The chain uses TRBV4-2 and TRBJ2-5, with D possibly being TRBD2 (5 bases). The germline V gene encodes CDR1 LGHNA and CDR2 YNFKEQ. Deletions cut 5 bases from V and 1 base from J, with 14 bases between. The CDR3 totals 15 residues. The CDR3 bases are TGTGCCAGCAGCTTGGGGAGAAGAGGCCAAGAGACCCAGTACTTC. Its translation: CASSLGRRGQETQYF.

This clonotype was counted many times. The genes are TRBV7-7 and TRBJ2-7; D ambiguous. Trimming took off 2 bases at V and 0 bases at J, with 5 bases between the two ends. From germline, CDR1 is SSHAT and CDR2 FNYEAQ (reference sequence). CDR3 size: 13 residues. The CDR3 DNA is TGTGCCAGCAGCTTATCGAGCTCCTACGAGCAGTACTTC. Its protein is CASSLSSSYEQYF.

This clonotype was found a few times. V usage is TRBV6-1 and J usage is TRBJ1-2; the D is unclear. The ends were cut back, 7 bases at V and 4 bases at J, with 10 bases in the middle. This CDR3 has 12 amino acids. Germline values: CDR1 MNHNS, CDR2 SASEGT. CDR3 nucleotides: TGTGCCAGCACCTCCCTCATCTATGGCTACACCTTC. Translating it yields CASTSLIYGYTF.

This clonotype was seen a few times. This chain connects TRBV5-6 to TRBJ1-5; possible D gene TRBD1, 5 bases. Between the trimmed V and J ends, which lost 3 bases and 11 bases, there was a span of 15 bases. Germline V gene lookup returns CDR1 SGHDT and CDR2 YYEEEE. This CDR3 spans 13 amino acids. DNA of the CDR3: TGTGCCAGCAGCTCGGGTCTTTTAGGGGCCCAGCATTTT. Its translation: CASSSGLLGAQHF.

This clonotype was detected only a few times. The chain is built from TRBV20-1 and TRBJ1-1, with D possibly TRBD1 on 6 matching bases. The CDR3 runs 14 residues. Germline CDR1 and CDR2: DFQATT and SNEGSKA (reference sequence). Trimming left V 5 bases short and J 3 bases short, with 16 bases between. As DNA, the CDR3 is TGCAGTGCTGGTAGGGGGGGAAGTTACACTGAAGCTTTCTTT. It encodes CSAGRGGSYTEAFF.

The V and J genes are TRBV3-1 and TRBJ2-2; maybe TRBD2 (7 bases). V lost 5 bases, J lost 4 bases, and 14 bases lay in between. Germline lookup yields CDR1 LGHDT and CDR2 YNNKEL (reference sequence). This CDR3 region has 15 residues. The DNA of the CDR3 is TGTGCCAGCAGCAGAGCGGGGACAATCACCGGGGAGCTGTTTTTT. Amino acid sequence: CASSRAGTITGELFF.

V is TRBV5-1 and J is TRBJ1-1, with 7 bases aligning to TRBD1. J was trimmed by 0 bases and V by 5 bases; bases with no gene match: 7. Germline CDR1 SGHRS, CDR2 YFSETQ. The CDR3 length is 15 residues. As DNA, the CDR3 is TGCGCCAGCAGGGGGGGGGACAGTCTGAACACTGAAGCTTTCTTT. It specifies CASRGGDSLNTEAFF.

The table lists this clonotype with many counts. J is TRBJ2-5 and V is TRBV5-1; 9 bases line up with TRBD2. With 3 bases clipped from V and 5 bases from J, the junction kept 5 bases outside the gene matches. This CDR3 has 14 amino acids. The V gene's germline CDR1 is SGHRS and CDR2 YFSETQ. The CDR3 nucleotides read TGCGCCAGCAGCTCTAGCGGGGTTATGGAGACCCAGTACTTC. It specifies CASSSSGVMETQYF.

The rearrangement uses TRBV19 and TRBJ2-3; either TRBD1 or TRBD2 may fit D (5 bases each). V gave up 6 bases and J gave up 0 bases, with 13 bases separating them. CDR3 length: 15 residues. Germline-derived CDR1 and CDR2 are LNHDA and SQIVND (reference sequence). CDR3: CASRDPGRSTDTQYF. The CDR3 coding sequence is TGTGCCAGTAGAGATCCGGGACGGAGCACAGATACGCAGTATTTT.